Each of the 16 T cell receptor beta chains below was sequenced from the same sample in a study of beta chain features in type 1 diabetes (dated 2018 in TCRdb). Points the paper makes about the study in general: A moderate but significant shortening of TCRB CDR3 length was observed in type 1 diabetes patients in all four CD4+ subsets.

Their antigens remain unidentified. The library was produced with the immunoSEQ multiplex PCR assay. The High Capacity cDNA Reverse Transcription Kit was used to reverse transcribe all of the isolated RNA, meaning that expressed TCRB transcripts were what got sequenced. This immuneACCESS table, as held by TCRdb, lists in-frame sequences with V and J called but not all clones. Of the missing ones, under half trace to an unresolved V gene in checked studies; the others have no known cause. A total of some 700,000 clones appear in this sample, 10% to 15% of them only once. The top ten clonotypes cover less than 0.025% of the sample. Sequenced material: naive CD4+ T cells from blood. Interpreted using the paper, the cell subset or site label stands for: true naive CD4+ T cells. These receptors came from a man aged 18 to 35 with type 1 diabetes.

This clone was detected only a few times. This rearrangement joins TRBV28 to TRBJ1-1; the match to TRBD1 covers 7 bases. The germline V gene encodes CDR1 MDHEN and CDR2 SYDVKM. Unmatched junction bases numbered 8, after V lost 6 bases and J lost 10 bases. The CDR3 runs to 12 residues. CDR3 coding DNA: TGTGCCAGCAGCAATGGACAGGCTCGAGCTTTCTTT. It encodes CASSNGQARAFF.

V and J are TRBV30 and TRBJ1-1; tentatively, D is TRBD1 (5 bases). Germline assignment: CDR1 GTSNPN and CDR2 SVGIG (reference sequence). The length of the CDR3 is 9 residues. V dropped 8 bases and J dropped 11 bases, with 12 bases sitting between them. CDR3 amino acids: CAKDNAAFF. The DNA for the CDR3 is TGTGCCAAGGACAATGCGGCTTTCTTT.

The chain links TRBV7-9 to TRBJ1-2; TRBD1 is a possible D gene (6 bases). CDR1 and CDR2 from the germline V gene are SEHNR and FQNEAQ (reference sequence). The CDR3 is made up of 16 amino acids. Trimming cost V 2 bases and J 6 bases, with 19 bases left between them. Here the CDR3 DNA reads TGTGCCAGCAGCTTACAGTTGGGGGCCCCGAGAGATGGCTACACCTTC. Protein product: CASSLQLGAPRDGYTF.

This clone showed up just a few times. The chain is built from TRBV19 and TRBJ2-7; D ambiguous. The CDR3 totals 13 residues. Deletions cut 5 bases from V and 0 bases from J, with 8 bases between. From germline, CDR1 is LNHDA and CDR2 SQIVND (reference sequence). CDR3 nucleotide sequence: TGTGCCAGTAGTCCCGTTGTCTCCTACGAGCAGTACTTC. This gives the protein CASSPVVSYEQYF.

This clone was seen only a few times. J is TRBJ1-5 and V is TRBV7-9, with no clear D. Germline CDR1 is SEHNR and CDR2 is FQNEAQ (reference sequence). V gave up 3 bases and J gave up 6 bases, with 9 bases separating them. The CDR3 is 13 residues long. CDR3 bases: TGTGCCAGCAGCTTGGGCGCCGGTCAGCCCCAGCATTTT. Protein: CASSLGAGQPQHF.

This clone was found a few times. This chain uses TRBV7-9 with TRBJ1-4; D ambiguous. Trimming removed 7 bases from V and 5 bases from J, with 20 bases in between. CDR1 is SEHNR and CDR2 is FQNEAQ in the germline V gene (reference sequence). The CDR3 is 16 residues long. The CDR3, as DNA: TGTGCCAGCACCCCGATGGGTACCACAGCGAATGAAAAACTGTTTTTT. Its translation is CASTPMGTTANEKLFF.

The chain has TRBV28 and TRBJ1-5, with 7 bases fitting TRBD1. This CDR3 has 14 amino acids. V lost 5 bases to trimming and J lost 4 bases; unmatched junction nucleotides: 5. Per the germline V gene, CDR1 is MDHEN and CDR2 is SYDVKM. CDR3 DNA: TGTGCCAGCAGTCCCGGACAGGTGAATCAGCCCCAGCATTTT. Residues: CASSPGQVNQPQHF.

This chain connects TRBV20-1 to TRBJ1-3; no firm D call. V was pared by 7 bases and J by 2 bases, with 6 bases between. The length of the CDR3 is 11 residues. Per the germline V gene, CDR1 is DFQATT and CDR2 is SNEGSKA (reference sequence). Here the CDR3 reads CSGVAGNTIYF. CDR3 sequence (DNA): TGCAGTGGTGTTGCTGGAAACACCATATATTTT.

The chain is built from TRBV2 and TRBJ2-7; 12 nucleotides match TRBD2. Losses at the gene ends were 5 bases for V and 6 bases for J; bases not matched to a gene: 5. This CDR3 has 14 amino acids. In germline, CDR1 is SNHLY, CDR2 FYNNEI. The CDR3 region is CASSRTSGASEQYF. CDR3 DNA: TGTGCCAGCAGTAGGACTAGCGGGGCTTCCGAGCAGTACTTC.

The chain recombines TRBV7-2 with TRBJ2-3; D is ambiguous. In germline, CDR1 is SGHTA, CDR2 FQGNSA. The CDR3 totals 14 residues. V lost 1 base to trimming and J lost 1 base, with 6 bases between them. The CDR3 DNA follows: TGTGCCAGCAGCTTAGGGCAGCGCACAGATACGCAGTATTTT. The encoded protein is CASSLGQRTDTQYF.

Comments on this clone: The same CDR3 can be traced to other DNA sequences in this sample. This rearrangement joins TRBV30 to TRBJ1-1, with D perhaps TRBD1 (5 bases). The CDR3 spans 13 residues. Germline V gene lookup returns CDR1 GTSNPN and CDR2 SVGIG (reference sequence). V shed 2 bases and J shed 1 base, with 8 bases lying between them. The CDR3 loop reads CAWSTGANTEAFF. The CDR3 region has the DNA TGTGCCTGGAGTACTGGGGCGAACACTGAAGCTTTCTTT.

This clone turned up a few times. The chain joins TRBV30 to TRBJ2-5, with unresolved D. The V gene lost 4 bases and the J gene lost 2 bases, with 5 bases spanning the gap. The germline gives CDR1 GTSNPN, CDR2 SVGIG (reference sequence). This CDR3 has 11 residues. CDR3 coding DNA: TGTGCCTGGACAGAGCAAGAGACCCAGTACTTC. This translates into CAWTEQETQYF.

Only a few counts were recorded for this clone. Other DNA sequences in this specimen translate into the identical CDR3. V gene TRBV9 combines with J gene TRBJ2-3; D is ambiguous. The CDR3 spans 12 residues. The germline V gene encodes CDR1 SGDLS and CDR2 YYNGEE. Trimming cost V 0 bases and J 6 bases, with 5 bases left between them. CDR3 nucleotides: TGTGCCAGCAGCGTAGATAGGGATACGCAGTATTTT. It specifies CASSVDRDTQYF.

This clone was observed a few times. The identical CDR3 is also encoded by other nucleotide sequences in the sample. DNA for the CDR3: TGTGCCAGCAGCCCTGGGACAGCGAACACTGAAGCTTTCTTT. This gives the protein CASSPGTANTEAFF. V and J are TRBV9 and TRBJ1-1; 7 nucleotides match TRBD1. V trimming: 4 bases; J trimming: 1 base; junction bases outside the gene matches: 4. This CDR3 is built from 14 residues. CDR1 is SGDLS, CDR2 YYNGEE, per germline.

This clone showed up just a few times. The chain recombines TRBV5-1 with TRBJ1-5, with D tentatively TRBD1 (5 bases). V was cut by 4 bases and J by 1 base, with 15 bases left in between. Germline CDR1 reads SGHRS; CDR2 reads YFSETQ. The CDR3 spans 16 residues. CDR3 amino acids: CASSPDGGWSNQPQHF. CDR3 bases: TGCGCCAGCAGCCCCGACGGGGGATGGAGCAATCAGCCCCAGCATTTT.

This clone has a handful of counts. The V call is TRBV27, the J call TRBJ1-6; unclear D gene. V gave up 6 bases and J gave up 1 base, with 13 bases separating them. Germline lookup yields CDR1 MNHEY and CDR2 SMNVEV (reference sequence). This CDR3 comprises 16 residues. This CDR3 is CASRPSFGSYNSPLHF. DNA of the CDR3: TGTGCCAGCAGACCCTCTTTTGGGTCCTATAATTCACCCCTCCACTTT.